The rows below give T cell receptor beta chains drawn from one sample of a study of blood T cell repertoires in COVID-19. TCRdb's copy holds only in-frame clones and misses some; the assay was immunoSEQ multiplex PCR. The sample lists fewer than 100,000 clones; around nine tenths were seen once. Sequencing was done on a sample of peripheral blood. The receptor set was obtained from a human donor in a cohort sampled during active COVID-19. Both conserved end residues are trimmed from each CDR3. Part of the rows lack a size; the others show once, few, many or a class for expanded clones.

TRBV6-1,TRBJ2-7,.,ASSEFGSGGAFEQY
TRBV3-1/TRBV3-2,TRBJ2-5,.,ASSHFRLAGDQETQY
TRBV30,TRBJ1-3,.,AWSLAGAGNTIY
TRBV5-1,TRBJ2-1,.,ASRLQYNEQF
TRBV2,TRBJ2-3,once,ASSELVSTDTQY
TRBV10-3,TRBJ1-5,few,AISESNGGQPQH
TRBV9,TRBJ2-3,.,ASSVDIPGGASDTQY
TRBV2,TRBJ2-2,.,ASSYPGLGELF
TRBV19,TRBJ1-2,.,ASSLGTSYGYT
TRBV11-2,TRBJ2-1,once,ASSFLGRGTRDEQF
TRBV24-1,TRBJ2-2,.,ATSDWDYPNTGELF
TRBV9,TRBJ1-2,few,ASSGTTGGFYGYT
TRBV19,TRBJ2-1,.,ASTDSASGRVVNEQF
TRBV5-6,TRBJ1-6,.,ASSYRDSNSPLH
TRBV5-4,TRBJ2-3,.,ASSLISGSSTDTQY
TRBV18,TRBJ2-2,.,ASSPNQGTGELF
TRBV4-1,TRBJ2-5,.,ASSQDTSRLGTQY
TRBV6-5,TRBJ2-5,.,ASPWRETQY
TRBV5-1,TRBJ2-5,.,ASSLVRGETQY
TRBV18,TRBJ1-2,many,ASSPFNRESNYGYT
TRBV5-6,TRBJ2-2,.,ASSWGTSGKVGELF
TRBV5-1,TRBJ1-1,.,ASSSWTGIVTEAF
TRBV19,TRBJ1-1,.,ASSIRDRGGEAF
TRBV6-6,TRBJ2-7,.,ASSYSYRGHYEQY
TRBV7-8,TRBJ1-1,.,ASSFLGGQGARTEAF
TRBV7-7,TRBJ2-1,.,ASSLGLAGDNEQF
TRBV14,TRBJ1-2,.,ASSQDLSYGYT
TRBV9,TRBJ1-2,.,ASSRMGTDRVEYGYT
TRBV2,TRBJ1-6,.,ASSESGQRNNSPLH
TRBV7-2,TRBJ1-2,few,ASSLDRGSNYGYT
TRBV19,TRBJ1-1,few,ASARQGAYTEAF
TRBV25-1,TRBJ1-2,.,ASSDLPNYGYT
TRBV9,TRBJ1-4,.,ASSVESANEKLF
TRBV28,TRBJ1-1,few,ASSPHRDIEAF
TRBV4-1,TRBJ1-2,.,ASSQWVGQGYGYT
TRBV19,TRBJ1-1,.,ASSARGSVNTEAF
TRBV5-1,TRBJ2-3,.,ASSSAARSTDTQY
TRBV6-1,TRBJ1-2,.,ASSEPTRDRASYGYT
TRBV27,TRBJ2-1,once,ASSFRGEVYNEQF
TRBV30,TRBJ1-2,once,AWSPTGVGGYT
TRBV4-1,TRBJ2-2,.,ASSQDSPGIYHTGELF
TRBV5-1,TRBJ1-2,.,ASSLGQGDYGYT
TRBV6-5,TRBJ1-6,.,ASSYLSGRGNSPLH
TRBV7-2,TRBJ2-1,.,ASSLTSGRAYNEQF
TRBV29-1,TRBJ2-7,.,SVEVMGATGKQY
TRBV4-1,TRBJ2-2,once,ASSHRLAGGANTGELF
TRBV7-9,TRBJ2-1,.,ASSSRQGFNEQF
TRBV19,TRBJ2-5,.,ASSTGQVETQY
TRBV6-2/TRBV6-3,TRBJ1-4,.,ASSYADSPEPNEKLF
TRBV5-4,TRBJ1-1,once,ASSLKAGGGTEAF
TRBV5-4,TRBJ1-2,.,ASTQDRDYYGYT
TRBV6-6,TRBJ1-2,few,ASSYPPTGGYT